This TCR beta chain was sequenced for a study of cytomegalovirus exposure and HLA in healthy donors. Both 60 Vbeta primers and 13 Jbeta primers went into the PCR. Clones were read by immunoSEQ multiplex PCR, and TCRdb kept only the in-frame ones, dropping some. This table has 210,000 or so clones, about four fifths appearing once. Concerning this clone: Its antigen remains unknown.

The germline CDR1 and CDR2 sequences are SGHRS and YFSETQ. The CDR3 contains 15 residues. Trimming removed 0 bases at V and 3 bases at J, with 11 bases between. General study findings and limits: Per published reports, the classifier diagnosed cytomegalovirus status with high specificity and sensitivity. Analyses of presence and absence presupposed an approximately uniform sequencing depth across donors. One cluster of highly shared sequence variants probably arose as a sequencing artifact. The sole available immune exposure information was CMV serostatus.

The sequenced material came from PBMCs. The TCR originated in a woman in her 50s in good health and CMV-seropositive. V usage is TRBV5-1 and J usage is TRBJ2-3, with D possibly being TRBD2 (6 bases). The CDR3 nucleotides read TGCGCCAGCAGCTTGGCCGTAGCGGATACAGATACGCAGTATTTT. Translated: CASSLAVADTDTQYF.